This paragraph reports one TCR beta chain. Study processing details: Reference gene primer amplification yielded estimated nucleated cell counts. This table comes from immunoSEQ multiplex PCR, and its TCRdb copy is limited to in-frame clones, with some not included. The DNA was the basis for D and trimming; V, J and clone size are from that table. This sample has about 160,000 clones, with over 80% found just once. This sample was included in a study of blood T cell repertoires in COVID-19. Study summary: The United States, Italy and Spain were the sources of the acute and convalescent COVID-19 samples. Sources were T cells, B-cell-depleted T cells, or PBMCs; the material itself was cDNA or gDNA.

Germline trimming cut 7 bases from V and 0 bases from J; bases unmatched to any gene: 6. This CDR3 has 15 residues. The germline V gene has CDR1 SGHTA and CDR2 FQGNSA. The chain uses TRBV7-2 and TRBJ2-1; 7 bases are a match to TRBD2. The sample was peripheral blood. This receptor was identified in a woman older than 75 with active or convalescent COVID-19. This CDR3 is CASIEGGSSYNEQFF. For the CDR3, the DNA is TGTGCCAGCATAGAGGGCGGGAGCTCCTACAATGAGCAGTTCTTC.